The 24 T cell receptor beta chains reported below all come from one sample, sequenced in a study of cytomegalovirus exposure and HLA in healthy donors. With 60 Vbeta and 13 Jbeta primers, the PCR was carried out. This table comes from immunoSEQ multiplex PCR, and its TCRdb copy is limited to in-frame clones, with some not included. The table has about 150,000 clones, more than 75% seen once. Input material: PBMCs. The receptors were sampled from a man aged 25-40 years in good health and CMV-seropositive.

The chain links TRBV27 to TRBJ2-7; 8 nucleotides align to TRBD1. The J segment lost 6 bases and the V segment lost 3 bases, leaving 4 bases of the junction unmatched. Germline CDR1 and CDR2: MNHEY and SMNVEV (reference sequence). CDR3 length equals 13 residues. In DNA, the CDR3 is TGTGCCAGCAGTTTCAGGGGGCGCCGCGAGCAGTACTTC. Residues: CASSFRGRREQYF.

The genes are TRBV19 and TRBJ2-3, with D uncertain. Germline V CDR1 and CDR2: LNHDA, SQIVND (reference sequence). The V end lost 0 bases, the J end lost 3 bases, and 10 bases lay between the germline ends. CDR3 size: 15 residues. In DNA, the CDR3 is TGTGCCAGTAGTATAGAAGCGCGGCTTACAGATACGCAGTATTTT. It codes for CASSIEARLTDTQYF.

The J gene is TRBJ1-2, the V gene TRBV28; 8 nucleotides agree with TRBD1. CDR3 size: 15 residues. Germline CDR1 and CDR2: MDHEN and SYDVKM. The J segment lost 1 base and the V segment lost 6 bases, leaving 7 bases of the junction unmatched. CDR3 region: CASSTGTGHNYGYTF. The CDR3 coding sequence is TGTGCCAGCAGCACAGGGACAGGACATAACTATGGCTACACCTTC.

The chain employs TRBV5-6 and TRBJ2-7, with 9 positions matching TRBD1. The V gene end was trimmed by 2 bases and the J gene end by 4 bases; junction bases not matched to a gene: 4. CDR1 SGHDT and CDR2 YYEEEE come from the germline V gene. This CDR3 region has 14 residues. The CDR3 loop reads CASSFRTGEYEQYF. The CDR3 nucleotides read TGTGCCAGCAGCTTTCGGACAGGGGAATACGAGCAGTACTTC.

DNA for the CDR3: TGTGCCAGCCCGGGAGGGGGGGTAGGGGGGCACAATGAGCAGTTCTTC. Protein sequence: CASPGGGVGGHNEQFF. The chain uses TRBV7-9 and TRBJ2-1; the match to TRBD2 covers 8 bases. This CDR3 comprises 16 residues. J was trimmed by 5 bases and V by 8 bases; bases with no gene match: 14. The germline gives CDR1 SEHNR, CDR2 FQNEAQ (reference sequence).

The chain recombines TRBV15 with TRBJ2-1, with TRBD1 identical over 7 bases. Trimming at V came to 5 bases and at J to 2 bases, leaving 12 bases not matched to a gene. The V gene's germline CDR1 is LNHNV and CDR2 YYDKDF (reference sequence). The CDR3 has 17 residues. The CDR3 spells CATSLPNRGPPYNEQFF. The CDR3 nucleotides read TGTGCCACCAGCTTACCGAACAGGGGTCCGCCCTACAATGAGCAGTTCTTC.

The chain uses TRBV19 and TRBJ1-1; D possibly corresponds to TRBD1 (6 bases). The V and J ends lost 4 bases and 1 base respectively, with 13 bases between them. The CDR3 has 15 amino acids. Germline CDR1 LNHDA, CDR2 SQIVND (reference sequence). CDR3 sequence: CASSKMETGNTEAFF. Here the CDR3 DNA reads TGTGCCAGTAGTAAGATGGAGACAGGGAACACTGAAGCTTTCTTT.

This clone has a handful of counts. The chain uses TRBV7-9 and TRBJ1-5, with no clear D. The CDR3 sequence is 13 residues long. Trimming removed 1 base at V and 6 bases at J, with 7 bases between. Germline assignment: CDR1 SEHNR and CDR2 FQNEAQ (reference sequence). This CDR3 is CASSLGPGQPQHF. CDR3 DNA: TGTGCCAGCAGCTTAGGGCCAGGTCAGCCCCAGCATTTT.

This chain's CDR3 is CASSPNTGYEQYF. In DNA, the CDR3 is TGTGCCAGTAGTCCGAATACGGGATACGAGCAGTACTTC. This sequence joins TRBV19 and TRBJ2-7, with D perhaps TRBD2 (5 bases). Germline assignment: CDR1 LNHDA and CDR2 SQIVND (reference sequence). Trimming left V 5 bases short and J 4 bases short, with 12 bases between. The CDR3 totals 13 residues.

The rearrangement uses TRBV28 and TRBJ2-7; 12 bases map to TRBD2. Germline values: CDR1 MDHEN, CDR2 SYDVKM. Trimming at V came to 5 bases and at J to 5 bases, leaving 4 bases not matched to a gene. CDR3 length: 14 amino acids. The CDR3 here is CASSPSGRANEQYF. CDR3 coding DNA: TGTGCCAGCAGTCCTAGCGGGAGGGCCAACGAGCAGTACTTC.

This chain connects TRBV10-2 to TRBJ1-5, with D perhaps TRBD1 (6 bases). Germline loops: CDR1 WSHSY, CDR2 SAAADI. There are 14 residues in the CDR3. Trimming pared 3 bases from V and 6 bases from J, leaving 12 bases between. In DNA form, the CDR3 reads TGCGCCAGCAGTGAAACGGGGGGCGGTCAGCCCCAGCATTTT. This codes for CASSETGGGQPQHF.

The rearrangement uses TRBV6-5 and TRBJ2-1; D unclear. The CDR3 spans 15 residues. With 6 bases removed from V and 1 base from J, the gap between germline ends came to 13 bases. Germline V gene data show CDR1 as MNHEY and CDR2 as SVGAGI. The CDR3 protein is CASSLDSTSYNEQFF. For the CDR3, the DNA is TGTGCCAGCAGCCTAGACTCAACGTCCTACAATGAGCAGTTCTTC.

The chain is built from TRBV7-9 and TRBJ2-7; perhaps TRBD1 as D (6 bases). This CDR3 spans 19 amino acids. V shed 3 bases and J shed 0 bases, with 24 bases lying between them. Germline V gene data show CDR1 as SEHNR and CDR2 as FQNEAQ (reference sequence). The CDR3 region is CASSFTGTSALSPSYEQYF. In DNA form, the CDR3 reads TGTGCCAGCAGCTTCACCGGGACATCCGCCCTTAGTCCCTCCTACGAGCAGTACTTC.

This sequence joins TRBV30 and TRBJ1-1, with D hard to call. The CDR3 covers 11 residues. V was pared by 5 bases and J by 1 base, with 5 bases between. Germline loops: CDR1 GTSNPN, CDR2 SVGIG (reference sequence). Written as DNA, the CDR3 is TGTGCCTGGGACACGAACACTGAAGCTTTCTTT. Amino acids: CAWDTNTEAFF.

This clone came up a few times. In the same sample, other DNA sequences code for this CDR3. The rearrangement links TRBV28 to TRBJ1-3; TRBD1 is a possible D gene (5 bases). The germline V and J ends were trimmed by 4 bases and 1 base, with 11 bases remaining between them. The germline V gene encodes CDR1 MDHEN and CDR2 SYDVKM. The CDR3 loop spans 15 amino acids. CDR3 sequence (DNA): TGTGCCAGCAGTTCACGGGGGTTATCTGGAAACACCATATATTTT. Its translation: CASSSRGLSGNTIYF.

The CDR3 DNA follows: TGCAGCGCCAGGACAGGGGGCCACGAGCAGTACTTC. Its protein is CSARTGGHEQYF. V and J are TRBV29-1 and TRBJ2-7; 11 bases match TRBD1. V lost 7 bases and J lost 5; bases outside the gene matches: 4. This CDR3 contains 12 residues. The germline V gene encodes CDR1 SQVTM and CDR2 ANQGSEA.

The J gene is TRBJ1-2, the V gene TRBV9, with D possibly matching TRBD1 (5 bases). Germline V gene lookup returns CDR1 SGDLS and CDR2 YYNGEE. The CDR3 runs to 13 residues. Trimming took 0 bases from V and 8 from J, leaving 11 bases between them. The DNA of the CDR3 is TGTGCCAGCAGCGTAGCTAGGGGTTGGGGCTACACCTTC. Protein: CASSVARGWGYTF. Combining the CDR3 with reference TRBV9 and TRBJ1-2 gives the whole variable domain DSGVTQTPKHLITATGQRVTLRCSPRSGDLSVYWYQQSLDQGLQFLIQYYNGEERAKGNILERFSAQQFPDLHSELNLSSLELGDSALYFCASSVARGWGYTFGSGTRLTVV.

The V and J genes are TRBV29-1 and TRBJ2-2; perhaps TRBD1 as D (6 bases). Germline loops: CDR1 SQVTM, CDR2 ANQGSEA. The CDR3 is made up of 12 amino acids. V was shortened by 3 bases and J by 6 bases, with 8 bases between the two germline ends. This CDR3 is CSVEGAAGELFF. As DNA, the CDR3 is TGCAGCGTTGAGGGGGCCGCCGGGGAGCTGTTTTTT.

CDR3 DNA: TGTGCCAGCAGTCAGGACAGGGGGCGGATGGGTGAAGCTTTCTTT. It codes for CASSQDRGRMGEAFF. The rearrangement joins TRBV6-5 to TRBJ1-1; TRBD1 matches at 11 bases. The CDR3 has 15 residues. J was trimmed by 7 bases and V by 5 bases; bases with no gene match: 9. Germline lookup yields CDR1 MNHEY and CDR2 SVGAGI.

CDR3 amino acids: CASSLAPSGNQETQYF. The CDR3 bases are TGTGCCAGCAGCTTAGCCCCTAGCGGTAACCAAGAGACCCAGTACTTC. The rearrangement uses TRBV11-2 and TRBJ2-5, with TRBD2 matching over 7 bases. J was trimmed by 0 bases and V by 1 base; bases with no gene match: 5. There are 16 residues in the CDR3. Germline V lookup: CDR1 SGHAT, CDR2 FQNNGV.

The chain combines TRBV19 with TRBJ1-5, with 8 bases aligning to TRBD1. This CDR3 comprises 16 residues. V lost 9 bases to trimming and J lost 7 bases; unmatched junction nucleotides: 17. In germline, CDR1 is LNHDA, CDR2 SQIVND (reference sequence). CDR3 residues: CASTPSGGGSSQPQHF. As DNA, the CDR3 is TGTGCCAGCACCCCCTCAGGGGGCGGCTCGAGCCAGCCCCAGCATTTT.

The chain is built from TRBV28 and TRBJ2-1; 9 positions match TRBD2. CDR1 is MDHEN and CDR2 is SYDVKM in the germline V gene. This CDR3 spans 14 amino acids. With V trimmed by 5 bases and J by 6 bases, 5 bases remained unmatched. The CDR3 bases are TGTGCCAGCAGTCGTCCAGCGGGAGGCAATGAGCAGTTCTTC. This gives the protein CASSRPAGGNEQFF.

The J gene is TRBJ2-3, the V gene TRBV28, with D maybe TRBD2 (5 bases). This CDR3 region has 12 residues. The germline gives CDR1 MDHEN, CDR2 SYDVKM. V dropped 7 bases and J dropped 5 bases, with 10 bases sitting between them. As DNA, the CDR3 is TGTGCCAGCACCGAACTAGGAGATACGCAGTATTTT. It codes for CASTELGDTQYF.

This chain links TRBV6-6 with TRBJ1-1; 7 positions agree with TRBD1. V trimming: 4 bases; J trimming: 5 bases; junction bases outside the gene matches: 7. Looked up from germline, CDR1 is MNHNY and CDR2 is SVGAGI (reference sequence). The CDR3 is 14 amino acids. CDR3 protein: CASSLPGTATEAFF. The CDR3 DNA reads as TGTGCCAGCAGTTTACCCGGGACAGCGACTGAAGCTTTCTTT.